This is a list of T cell receptor beta chains from one sample in a study of blood T cell repertoires in COVID-19. The data were produced by immunoSEQ multiplex PCR, yet TCRdb's version contains in-frame clones alone and is incomplete. The table shows 300,000 to 350,000 clones, with approximately 86% occurring only once. Sequenced: peripheral blood. All receptors derive from a young man with COVID-19, enrolled during active disease. The CDR3 runs from the conserved cysteine through the conserved F or W. Fields, in order: V gene, CDR3 protein.

TRBV28 | CASRGPGQGNGYTF
TRBV7-9 | CASSLGPNSPLHF
TRBV6-6 | CASSYSNSNYGYTF
TRBV9 | CASSVEDSSYGYTF
TRBV5-1 | CASSSAQGDHYGYTF
TRBV5-6 | CASSLDRRGRPYEQFF
TRBV30 | CAWSVPGRLAGGYTYEQYF
TRBV2 | CASRYGTGVNEQFF
TRBV6-5 | CASRPTGGYGYTF
TRBV25-1 | CASREPNSGNTIYF
TRBV6-2/TRBV6-3 | CASSYGGLTYGYTF
TRBV21-1 | CASSGAGANVLTF
TRBV11-3 | CASSPLVTGELFF
TRBV7-2 | CASSLGGALGQGTEAFF
TRBV7-2 | CASSFGWAYNEQFF
TRBV7-6 | CASSSTRGSYTF
TRBV11-2 | CASSRDRMQETQYF
TRBV5-6 | CASRSSASSYNEQFF
TRBV24-1 | CATSASGGSDEQYF
TRBV6-5 | CASSYNIAGAYEQYF
TRBV3-1/TRBV3-2 | CASSQGVGRSYNEQFF
TRBV7-9 | CASSSPGWGYTF
TRBV5-6 | CASSFLAGATDTQYF
TRBV2 | CASSRQAAAKNIQYF
TRBV2 | CASSETGSWGGARLGSPLHF
TRBV2 | CASRQGSGRDTIYF
TRBV19 | CASSLAGGPPGELFF
TRBV6-6 | CASSHTWGDYDEQFF
TRBV27 | CASNPDRAPGGSPLHF
TRBV24-1 | CATSDPPGFSYNEQFF
TRBV30 | CACLGRTSGRVAKNIQYF
TRBV9 | CASSVGLAGPTDTQYF
TRBV29-1 | CSVAGAEGYGYTF
TRBV27 | CASSPDSGGPEAGGYEQYF
TRBV14 | CASSHRDRGRVQYF
TRBV7-3 | CASSPSREPGNEQFF
TRBV12-3/TRBV12-4 | CASSFGLGDTQYF
TRBV29-1 | CSAGGTEAFF
TRBV5-4 | CASSLVRTGGGPYQETQYF
TRBV9 | CASSVSDRDQPQHF
TRBV18 | CASSPRQGEGNTIYF
TRBV7-8 | CASSPLGARSYNEQFF
TRBV12-5 | CASARGFDGYTF
TRBV28 | CASSLYSGTANYGYTF
TRBV5-1 | CASSPTNSGKIGTQYF
TRBV6-2/TRBV6-3 | CASRPSGSWYEQFF
TRBV6-5 | CASSSQGPLMGYTF
TRBV3-1/TRBV3-2 | CASSPNTGEQYF
TRBV5-1 | CASSLGDRALFSGANVLTF
TRBV6-5 | CASTDRGPTNEKLFF
TRBV19 | CASSTPGQGRGEQFF
TRBV6-4 | CASSVGVAGGPSWDEQFF
TRBV28 | CASSRSGLTYEQYF